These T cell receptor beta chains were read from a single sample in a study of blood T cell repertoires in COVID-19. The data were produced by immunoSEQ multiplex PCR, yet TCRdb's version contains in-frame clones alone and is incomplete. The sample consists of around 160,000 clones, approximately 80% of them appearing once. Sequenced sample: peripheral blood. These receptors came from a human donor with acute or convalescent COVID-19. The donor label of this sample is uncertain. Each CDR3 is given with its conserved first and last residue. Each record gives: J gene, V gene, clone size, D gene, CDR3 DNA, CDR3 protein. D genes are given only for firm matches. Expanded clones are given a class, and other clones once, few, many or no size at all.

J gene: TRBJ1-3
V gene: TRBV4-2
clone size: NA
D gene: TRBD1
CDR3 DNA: TGTGCCAGCAGCCAGGACAGGGAACAGCAGGGGGGAAACACCATATATTTT
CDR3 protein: CASSQDREQQGGNTIYF

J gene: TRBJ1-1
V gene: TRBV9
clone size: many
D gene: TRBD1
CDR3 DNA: TGTGCCAGCAGCCCGAGACAGGGGGTGCCTAGGGAAGCTTTCTTT
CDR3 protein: CASSPRQGVPREAFF

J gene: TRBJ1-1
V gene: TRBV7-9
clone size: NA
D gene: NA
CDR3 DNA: TGTGCCAGCAGCCCTCTGGGGGGAGGACTCGAAGCTTTCTTT
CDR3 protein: CASSPLGGGLEAFF

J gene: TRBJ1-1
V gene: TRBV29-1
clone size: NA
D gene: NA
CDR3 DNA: TGCAGCGTTGAAGGCAGGGTGTCCGCTGAAGCTTTCTTT
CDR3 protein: CSVEGRVSAEAFF

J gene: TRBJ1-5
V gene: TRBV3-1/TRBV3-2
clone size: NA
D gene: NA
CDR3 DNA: TGTGCCAGCAGCCAGGGAGGGAGCAATCAGCCCCAGCATTTT
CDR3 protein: CASSQGGSNQPQHF

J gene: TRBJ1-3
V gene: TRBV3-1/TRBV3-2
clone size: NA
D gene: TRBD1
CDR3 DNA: TGTGCCAGCAGCCATGGACAGGGGGCGAGAAACACCATATATTTT
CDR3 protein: CASSHGQGARNTIYF

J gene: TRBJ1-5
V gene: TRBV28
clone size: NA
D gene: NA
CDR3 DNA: TGTGCCACGAAAAAACAGGGAGGGCAGCCCCAGCATTTT
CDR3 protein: CATKKQGGQPQHF

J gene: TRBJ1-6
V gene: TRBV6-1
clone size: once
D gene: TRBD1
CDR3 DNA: TGTGCCAGCAGTGAACAGGGGGGAAATTCACCCCTCCACTTT
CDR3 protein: CASSEQGGNSPLHF

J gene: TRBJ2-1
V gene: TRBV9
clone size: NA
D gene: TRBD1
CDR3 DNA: TGTGCCAGCAGCCGCCAGGGGGATGCCTACAATGAGCAGTTCTTC
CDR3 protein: CASSRQGDAYNEQFF

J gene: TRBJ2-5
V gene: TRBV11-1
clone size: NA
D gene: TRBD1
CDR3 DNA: TGTGCCAGCAGCTCGAGACAGGGGGAGGGGGAGACCCAGTACTTC
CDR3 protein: CASSSRQGEGETQYF

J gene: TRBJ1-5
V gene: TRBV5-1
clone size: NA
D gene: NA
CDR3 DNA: TGCGCCAGCAGCTTGGTGGCAGGGCCTAATCAGCCCCAGCATTTT
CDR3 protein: CASSLVAGPNQPQHF

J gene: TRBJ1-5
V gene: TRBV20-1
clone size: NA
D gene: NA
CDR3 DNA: TGCAGTGCTAGTATCAGTGGCAATCAGCCCCAGCATTTT
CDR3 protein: CSASISGNQPQHF

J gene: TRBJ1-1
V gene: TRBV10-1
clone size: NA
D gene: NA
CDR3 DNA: TGCGCCAGCAGTGAGTCAACAGGGTTGAACACTGAAGCTTTCTTT
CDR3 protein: CASSESTGLNTEAFF

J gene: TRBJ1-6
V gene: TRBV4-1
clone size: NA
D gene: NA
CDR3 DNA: TGCGCCAGCAGCCAAGACCCCAGGGATAATTCACCCCTCCACTTT
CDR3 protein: CASSQDPRDNSPLHF

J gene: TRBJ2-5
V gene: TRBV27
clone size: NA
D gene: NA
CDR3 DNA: TGTGCCAGCAGTTTCCGCGGGAAGGGTGAGCAAGAGACCCAGTACTTC
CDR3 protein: CASSFRGKGEQETQYF

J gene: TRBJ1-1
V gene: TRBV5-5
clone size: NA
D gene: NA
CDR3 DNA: TGTGCCAGCAGCTGGAGTCATCCTGGGGAAGCTTTCTTT
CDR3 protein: CASSWSHPGEAFF

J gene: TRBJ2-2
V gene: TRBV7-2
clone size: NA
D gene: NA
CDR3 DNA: TGTGCCAGCAGCCCCCAGACCGGGGAGCTGTTTTTT
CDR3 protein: CASSPQTGELFF

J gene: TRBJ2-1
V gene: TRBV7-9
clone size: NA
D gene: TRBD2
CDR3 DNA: TGTGCCAGCAGCCCAACCGGGACTACTTTGGATGAGCAGTTCTTC
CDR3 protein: CASSPTGTTLDEQFF

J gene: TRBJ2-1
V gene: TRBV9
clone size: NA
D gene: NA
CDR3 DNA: TGTGCCAGCAGCCCCCGGCTAGCGTTCTCCTACAATGAGCAGTTCTTC
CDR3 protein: CASSPRLAFSYNEQFF

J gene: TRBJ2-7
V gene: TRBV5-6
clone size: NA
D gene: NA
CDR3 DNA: TGTGCCAGCAGTTCGTTGGAGAGGGCAGATTCGTACTTC
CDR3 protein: CASSSLERADSYF

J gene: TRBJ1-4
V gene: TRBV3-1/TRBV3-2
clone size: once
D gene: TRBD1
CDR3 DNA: TGTGCCAGCAGCCCGACAGGGCGAACTAATGAAAAACTGTTTTTT
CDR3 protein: CASSPTGRTNEKLFF

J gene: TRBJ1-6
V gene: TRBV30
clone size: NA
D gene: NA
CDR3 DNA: TGTGCCTGGAGCTTGAGCTCCTATAATTCACCCCTCCACTTT
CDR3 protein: CAWSLSSYNSPLHF

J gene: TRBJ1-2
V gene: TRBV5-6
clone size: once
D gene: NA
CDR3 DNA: TGTGCCAGCGCAGGGGAAGATGGCTACACCTTC
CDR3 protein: CASAGEDGYTF

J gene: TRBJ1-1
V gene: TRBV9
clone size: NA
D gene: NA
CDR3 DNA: TGTGCCAGCAGCGTAGGACCAACAGGGACCACTGAAGCTTTCTTT
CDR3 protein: CASSVGPTGTTEAFF

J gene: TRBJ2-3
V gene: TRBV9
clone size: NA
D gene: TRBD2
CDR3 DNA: TGTGCCAGCAGCCCCTTTAGCGGGGAAGGCGCAGATACGCAGTATTTT
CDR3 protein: CASSPFSGEGADTQYF

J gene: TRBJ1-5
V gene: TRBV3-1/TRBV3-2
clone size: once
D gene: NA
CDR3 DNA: TGTGCCAGCAGCCAAGTCAGGGGCCAGCCCCAGCATTTT
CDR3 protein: CASSQVRGQPQHF

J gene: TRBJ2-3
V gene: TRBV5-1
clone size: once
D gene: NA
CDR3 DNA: TGCGCCAGCAGACCCCCCGGGTATGGCACAGATACGCAGTATTTT
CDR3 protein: CASRPPGYGTDTQYF

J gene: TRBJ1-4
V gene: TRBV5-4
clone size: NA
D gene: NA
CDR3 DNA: TGTGCCAGCAGCCGTCTCGGTGAAAAACTGTTTTTT
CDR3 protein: CASSRLGEKLFF

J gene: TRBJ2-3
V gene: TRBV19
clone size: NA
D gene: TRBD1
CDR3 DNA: TGTGCCAGTATCCCAGCGGACAGGTCTACTAGCACAGATACGCAGTATTTT
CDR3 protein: CASIPADRSTSTDTQYF

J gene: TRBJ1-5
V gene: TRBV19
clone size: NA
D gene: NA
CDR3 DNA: TGTGCCAGTAGTATGAGGGGGTGGCCCCAGCATTTT
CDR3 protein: CASSMRGWPQHF

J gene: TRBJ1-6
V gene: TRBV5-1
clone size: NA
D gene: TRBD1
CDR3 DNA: TGCGCCAGCAGCGTGGGACAGGGAGGCTCACCCCTCCACTTT
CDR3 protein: CASSVGQGGSPLHF

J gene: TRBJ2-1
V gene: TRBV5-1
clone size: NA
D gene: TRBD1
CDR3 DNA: TGCGCCAGCAGCCCAGGGACAGGGGGTAACTACAATGAGCAGTTCTTC
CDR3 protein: CASSPGTGGNYNEQFF

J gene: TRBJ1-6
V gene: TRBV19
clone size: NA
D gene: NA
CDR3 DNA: TGTGCCAGTAGTTCTACAGGGATCCCATGGTCGAATTCACCCCTCCACTTT
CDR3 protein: CASSSTGIPWSNSPLHF

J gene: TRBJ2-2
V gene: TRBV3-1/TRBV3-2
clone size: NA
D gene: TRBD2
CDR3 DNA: TGTGCCAGCAGCTACGGGGGGGCGAACACCGGGGAGCTGTTTTTT
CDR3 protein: CASSYGGANTGELFF

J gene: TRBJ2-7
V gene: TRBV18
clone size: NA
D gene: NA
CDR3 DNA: TGTGCCAGCTCAGCATACAGGGACGAGCAGTACTTC
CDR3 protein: CASSAYRDEQYF

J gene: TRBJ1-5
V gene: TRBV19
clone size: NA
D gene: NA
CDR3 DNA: TGTGCCAGTACCCCAGACAGGTTCAATCAGCCCCAGCATTTT
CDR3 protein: CASTPDRFNQPQHF

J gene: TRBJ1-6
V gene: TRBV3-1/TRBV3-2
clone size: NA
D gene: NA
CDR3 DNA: TGTGCCAGCAGCCATGCTGGGGGCCGGAGTGATTCACCCCTCCACTTT
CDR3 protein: CASSHAGGRSDSPLHF

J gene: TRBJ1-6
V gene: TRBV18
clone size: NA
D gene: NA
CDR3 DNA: TGTGCCAGCGCGAATGATTCACCCCTCCACTTT
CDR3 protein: CASANDSPLHF

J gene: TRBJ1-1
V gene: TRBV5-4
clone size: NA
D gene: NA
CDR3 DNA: TGTGCCAGCAGCCATAGGACAGTGAACACTGAAGCTTTCTTT
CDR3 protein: CASSHRTVNTEAFF

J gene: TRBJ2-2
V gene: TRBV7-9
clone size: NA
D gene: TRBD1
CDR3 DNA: TGTGCCAGCAGAACTAATCGGGACAGAAGGCTGTTTTTT
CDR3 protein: CASRTNRDRRLFF

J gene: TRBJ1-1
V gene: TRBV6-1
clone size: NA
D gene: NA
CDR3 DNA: TGTGCCAGCAGTGAGGCCCCAACGGCTTTCTTT
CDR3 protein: CASSEAPTAFF

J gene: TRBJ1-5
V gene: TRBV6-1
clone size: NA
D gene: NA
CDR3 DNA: TGTGCCAGCAGTGAAGCGCGTCCTAATCAGCCCCAGCATTTT
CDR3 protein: CASSEARPNQPQHF